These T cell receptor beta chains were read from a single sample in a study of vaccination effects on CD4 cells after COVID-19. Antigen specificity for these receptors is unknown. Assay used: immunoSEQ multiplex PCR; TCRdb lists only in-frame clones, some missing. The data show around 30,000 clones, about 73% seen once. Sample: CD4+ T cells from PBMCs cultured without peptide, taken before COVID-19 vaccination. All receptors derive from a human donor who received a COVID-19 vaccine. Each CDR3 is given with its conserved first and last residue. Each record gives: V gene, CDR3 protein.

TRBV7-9 CASSQVRGLYGYTF
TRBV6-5 CASLPQGWVTEAFF
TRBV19 CASSLSGTGSYEQYF
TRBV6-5 CASSYSGGVWTEQFF
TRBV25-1 CASNSGVKTQYF
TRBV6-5 CASSGQGNGNTIYF
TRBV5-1 CASSLVPGFGGEAFF
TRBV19 CASSLYRGSNTGELFF
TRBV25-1 CASSDMGGYAYNEQFF
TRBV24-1 CATSDPRTSGVGEQFF
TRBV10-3 CAIRGGGLQGDGETQYF
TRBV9 CASSVANRETQYF
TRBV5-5 CASSLGGQGANYGYTF
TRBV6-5 CASIAGGTNEKLFF
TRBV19 CASRLRGSPGNTIYF
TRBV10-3 CAISESEDTQYF
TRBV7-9 CASRRLAGGGETQYF
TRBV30 CAWRPPDRGLEKLFF
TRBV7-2 CASILGGTGNYGYTF
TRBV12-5 CASGLDQGYEQYF
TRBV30 CAWSVLGGTGRDSPLHF
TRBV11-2 CASSLELGKARTEAFF
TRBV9 CASSVGGYPDTQYF
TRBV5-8 CASSLWTGNVEAFF
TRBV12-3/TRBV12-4 CASSRQSQETQYF
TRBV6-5 CASIRSGGRYNEQFF
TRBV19 CASRPSRRRGGDGYTF
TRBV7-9 CASSLVGGDTIYF
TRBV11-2 CASSPRTSVITDTQYF
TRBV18 CASSLIPGDRAEKLFF
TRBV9 CASSVATRGGTGELFF
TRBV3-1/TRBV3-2 CASSHLAGGGEQFF
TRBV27 CASSLVGQGLYEQYF
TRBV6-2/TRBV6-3 CASSYPGLAYDEQYF
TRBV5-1 CASSLEGDVSGYTF
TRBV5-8 CASGGGTYGIQYF
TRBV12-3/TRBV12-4 CASSFSGGDGYTF
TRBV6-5 CASTGTGLRTDTQYF
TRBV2 CASIFNRGTNEKLFF
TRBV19 CASSNPRGLGYGYTF
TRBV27 CASSSPGRYGYTF
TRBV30 CAWSPGGNNQPQHF
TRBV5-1 CASSSTGQTSTDTQYF
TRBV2 CATAEEGTQYF
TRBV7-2 CASSAMTPGSGNTIYF
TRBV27 CASSSVFEQFSNQPQHF
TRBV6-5 CASRSQQGYTEAFF